What follows describes a single T cell receptor beta chain. What this receptor recognizes is not known. Per-nucleotide qualities are absent, and no much larger clonotype sits a single base away. PBMCs were isolated by Ficoll-Paque density gradient centrifugation. Instrument used: Illumina NovaSeq 6000. Using 5'RACE with constant-segment primers, TCRalpha and TCRbeta cDNA libraries were constructed, with sample barcodes and unique molecular identifiers added in the process. Trizol reagent was used to extract RNA from every sample. The libraries were amplified in two PCR steps, and the second step added a second sample barcode and Illumina TruSeq adapters. Sequencing of the libraries was done on an Illumina NovaSeq, producing 2 x 150 bp paired-end reads. On the study's bioinformatics: With migec v1.2.7, reads were demultiplexed and then collapsed into UMI-guided consensus sequences. With mixcr v2.1.11, UMI consensuses were aligned to TRA and TRB V and J templates and assembled into clonotypes. Clonotypes were classified as expanded or contracted when called significant by both edgeR and NoisET, with noise models trained on biological replicates. For edgeR calls, the thresholds were a false discovery rate-adjusted p below 0.01 and a log2 fold-change of 1. As an exploratory analysis of dynamics, PCA with hierarchical clustering was applied to max-normalized trajectories of the 1000 most abundant clonotypes. Separately sequenced CD4+ and CD8+ repertoires were used to assign a CD4 or CD8 phenotype to each responding clone. TCRdb trimmed public reads at Q25 via fastp, called clones via MiXCR and kept in-frame beta chains. CDR3 protein duplicates are merged, each entry listing the most common genes and DNA. In this record, the V and J calls reflect TCRdb's handling and not the investigators' own analysis. For this sample the table gives 550,000 to 700,000 distinct CDR3 sequences, of which 18% were detected only once. The top ten hold 12% of the sample.

Via the germline V gene (reference sequence), CDR1 is MNHNY and CDR2 SVGAGI. V was cut back by 0 bases and J by 7 bases, leaving a gap of 15 bases between them. The CDR3 goes from the cysteine to the phenylalanine over 15 residues. The CDR3 DNA has 45 bases and is translated from base 1. This entry is derived from a study of T-cell memory formation after mild COVID-19 (dated by TCRdb to the early 2020s). With respect to the entire study: Most TCR sequence clusters were specific to one of the two donors. Longitudinal TCRalpha and TCRbeta repertoire sequencing tracked T-cell clones expanding and contracting after mild COVID-19 in a couple of donors. Two young, previously healthy adult volunteers, one female and one male, were included in the cohort.

The investigation overall reported the following: Only a couple of mild cases were covered in the study, and larger cohorts including severe cases with pre-infection samples were considered necessary. SARS-CoV-2 specificity was not confirmed for the second-wave clones peaking on day 37. Some responding clones were found in pre-infection memory, which suggests that pre-existing cross-reactive memory T cells took part in the SARS-CoV-2 response. Clones contracting from day 15 to 85 had balanced CD4/CD8 phenotypes, while a second wave expanding from day 15 to 37 was biased towards CD4+. Contracting CD4+ clones turned up mainly in the CM and EM memory subsets, whereas EMRA was where CD8+ clones were enriched.

The clonotype comes from an adult woman who had mild COVID-19 (a few samples of this study predate the infection). The sample titles of this study are shuffled in the database, so cell type and time point are left out; the donor was told from shared clones. The chain is encoded by TRBV6-6 joined to TRBJ2-5, with TRBD1 as a weak D call on 6 bases. Sequences were obtained from PBMCs or a T cell subset sorted from them (not recorded which). The nucleotide sequence reads as follows: TGTGCCAGCAGTTACTCGTCAGGGGTACCGGTGACCCAGTACTTC. This gives the protein CASSYSSGVPVTQYF.